This T cell receptor beta chain was recorded in a study of immune characterization of retroperitoneal liposarcoma. One entry per CDR3 protein, called by TCRdb with MiXCR from the PCR reads. The sample includes some 9,100 distinct CDR3 sequences, 25% to 35% seen only once; the top ten take about 7.7%. CDR3 length: 14 amino acids. V was shortened by 3 bases and J by 5 bases, with 10 bases between the two germline ends. The germline gives CDR1 SGHTA, CDR2 FQGNSA. In its sample, this clonotype is medium-sized (0.01 to 0.1%). V usage is TRBV7-2 and J usage is TRBJ1-4; D gene unclear. The receptor was isolated from a male donor with retroperitoneal liposarcoma. Material for sequencing was tumor tissue. CDR3 coding DNA: TGTGCCAGCAGCTTGGACCGCTCAAATGAAAAACTGTTTTTT. It yields the protein CASSLDRSNEKLFF.